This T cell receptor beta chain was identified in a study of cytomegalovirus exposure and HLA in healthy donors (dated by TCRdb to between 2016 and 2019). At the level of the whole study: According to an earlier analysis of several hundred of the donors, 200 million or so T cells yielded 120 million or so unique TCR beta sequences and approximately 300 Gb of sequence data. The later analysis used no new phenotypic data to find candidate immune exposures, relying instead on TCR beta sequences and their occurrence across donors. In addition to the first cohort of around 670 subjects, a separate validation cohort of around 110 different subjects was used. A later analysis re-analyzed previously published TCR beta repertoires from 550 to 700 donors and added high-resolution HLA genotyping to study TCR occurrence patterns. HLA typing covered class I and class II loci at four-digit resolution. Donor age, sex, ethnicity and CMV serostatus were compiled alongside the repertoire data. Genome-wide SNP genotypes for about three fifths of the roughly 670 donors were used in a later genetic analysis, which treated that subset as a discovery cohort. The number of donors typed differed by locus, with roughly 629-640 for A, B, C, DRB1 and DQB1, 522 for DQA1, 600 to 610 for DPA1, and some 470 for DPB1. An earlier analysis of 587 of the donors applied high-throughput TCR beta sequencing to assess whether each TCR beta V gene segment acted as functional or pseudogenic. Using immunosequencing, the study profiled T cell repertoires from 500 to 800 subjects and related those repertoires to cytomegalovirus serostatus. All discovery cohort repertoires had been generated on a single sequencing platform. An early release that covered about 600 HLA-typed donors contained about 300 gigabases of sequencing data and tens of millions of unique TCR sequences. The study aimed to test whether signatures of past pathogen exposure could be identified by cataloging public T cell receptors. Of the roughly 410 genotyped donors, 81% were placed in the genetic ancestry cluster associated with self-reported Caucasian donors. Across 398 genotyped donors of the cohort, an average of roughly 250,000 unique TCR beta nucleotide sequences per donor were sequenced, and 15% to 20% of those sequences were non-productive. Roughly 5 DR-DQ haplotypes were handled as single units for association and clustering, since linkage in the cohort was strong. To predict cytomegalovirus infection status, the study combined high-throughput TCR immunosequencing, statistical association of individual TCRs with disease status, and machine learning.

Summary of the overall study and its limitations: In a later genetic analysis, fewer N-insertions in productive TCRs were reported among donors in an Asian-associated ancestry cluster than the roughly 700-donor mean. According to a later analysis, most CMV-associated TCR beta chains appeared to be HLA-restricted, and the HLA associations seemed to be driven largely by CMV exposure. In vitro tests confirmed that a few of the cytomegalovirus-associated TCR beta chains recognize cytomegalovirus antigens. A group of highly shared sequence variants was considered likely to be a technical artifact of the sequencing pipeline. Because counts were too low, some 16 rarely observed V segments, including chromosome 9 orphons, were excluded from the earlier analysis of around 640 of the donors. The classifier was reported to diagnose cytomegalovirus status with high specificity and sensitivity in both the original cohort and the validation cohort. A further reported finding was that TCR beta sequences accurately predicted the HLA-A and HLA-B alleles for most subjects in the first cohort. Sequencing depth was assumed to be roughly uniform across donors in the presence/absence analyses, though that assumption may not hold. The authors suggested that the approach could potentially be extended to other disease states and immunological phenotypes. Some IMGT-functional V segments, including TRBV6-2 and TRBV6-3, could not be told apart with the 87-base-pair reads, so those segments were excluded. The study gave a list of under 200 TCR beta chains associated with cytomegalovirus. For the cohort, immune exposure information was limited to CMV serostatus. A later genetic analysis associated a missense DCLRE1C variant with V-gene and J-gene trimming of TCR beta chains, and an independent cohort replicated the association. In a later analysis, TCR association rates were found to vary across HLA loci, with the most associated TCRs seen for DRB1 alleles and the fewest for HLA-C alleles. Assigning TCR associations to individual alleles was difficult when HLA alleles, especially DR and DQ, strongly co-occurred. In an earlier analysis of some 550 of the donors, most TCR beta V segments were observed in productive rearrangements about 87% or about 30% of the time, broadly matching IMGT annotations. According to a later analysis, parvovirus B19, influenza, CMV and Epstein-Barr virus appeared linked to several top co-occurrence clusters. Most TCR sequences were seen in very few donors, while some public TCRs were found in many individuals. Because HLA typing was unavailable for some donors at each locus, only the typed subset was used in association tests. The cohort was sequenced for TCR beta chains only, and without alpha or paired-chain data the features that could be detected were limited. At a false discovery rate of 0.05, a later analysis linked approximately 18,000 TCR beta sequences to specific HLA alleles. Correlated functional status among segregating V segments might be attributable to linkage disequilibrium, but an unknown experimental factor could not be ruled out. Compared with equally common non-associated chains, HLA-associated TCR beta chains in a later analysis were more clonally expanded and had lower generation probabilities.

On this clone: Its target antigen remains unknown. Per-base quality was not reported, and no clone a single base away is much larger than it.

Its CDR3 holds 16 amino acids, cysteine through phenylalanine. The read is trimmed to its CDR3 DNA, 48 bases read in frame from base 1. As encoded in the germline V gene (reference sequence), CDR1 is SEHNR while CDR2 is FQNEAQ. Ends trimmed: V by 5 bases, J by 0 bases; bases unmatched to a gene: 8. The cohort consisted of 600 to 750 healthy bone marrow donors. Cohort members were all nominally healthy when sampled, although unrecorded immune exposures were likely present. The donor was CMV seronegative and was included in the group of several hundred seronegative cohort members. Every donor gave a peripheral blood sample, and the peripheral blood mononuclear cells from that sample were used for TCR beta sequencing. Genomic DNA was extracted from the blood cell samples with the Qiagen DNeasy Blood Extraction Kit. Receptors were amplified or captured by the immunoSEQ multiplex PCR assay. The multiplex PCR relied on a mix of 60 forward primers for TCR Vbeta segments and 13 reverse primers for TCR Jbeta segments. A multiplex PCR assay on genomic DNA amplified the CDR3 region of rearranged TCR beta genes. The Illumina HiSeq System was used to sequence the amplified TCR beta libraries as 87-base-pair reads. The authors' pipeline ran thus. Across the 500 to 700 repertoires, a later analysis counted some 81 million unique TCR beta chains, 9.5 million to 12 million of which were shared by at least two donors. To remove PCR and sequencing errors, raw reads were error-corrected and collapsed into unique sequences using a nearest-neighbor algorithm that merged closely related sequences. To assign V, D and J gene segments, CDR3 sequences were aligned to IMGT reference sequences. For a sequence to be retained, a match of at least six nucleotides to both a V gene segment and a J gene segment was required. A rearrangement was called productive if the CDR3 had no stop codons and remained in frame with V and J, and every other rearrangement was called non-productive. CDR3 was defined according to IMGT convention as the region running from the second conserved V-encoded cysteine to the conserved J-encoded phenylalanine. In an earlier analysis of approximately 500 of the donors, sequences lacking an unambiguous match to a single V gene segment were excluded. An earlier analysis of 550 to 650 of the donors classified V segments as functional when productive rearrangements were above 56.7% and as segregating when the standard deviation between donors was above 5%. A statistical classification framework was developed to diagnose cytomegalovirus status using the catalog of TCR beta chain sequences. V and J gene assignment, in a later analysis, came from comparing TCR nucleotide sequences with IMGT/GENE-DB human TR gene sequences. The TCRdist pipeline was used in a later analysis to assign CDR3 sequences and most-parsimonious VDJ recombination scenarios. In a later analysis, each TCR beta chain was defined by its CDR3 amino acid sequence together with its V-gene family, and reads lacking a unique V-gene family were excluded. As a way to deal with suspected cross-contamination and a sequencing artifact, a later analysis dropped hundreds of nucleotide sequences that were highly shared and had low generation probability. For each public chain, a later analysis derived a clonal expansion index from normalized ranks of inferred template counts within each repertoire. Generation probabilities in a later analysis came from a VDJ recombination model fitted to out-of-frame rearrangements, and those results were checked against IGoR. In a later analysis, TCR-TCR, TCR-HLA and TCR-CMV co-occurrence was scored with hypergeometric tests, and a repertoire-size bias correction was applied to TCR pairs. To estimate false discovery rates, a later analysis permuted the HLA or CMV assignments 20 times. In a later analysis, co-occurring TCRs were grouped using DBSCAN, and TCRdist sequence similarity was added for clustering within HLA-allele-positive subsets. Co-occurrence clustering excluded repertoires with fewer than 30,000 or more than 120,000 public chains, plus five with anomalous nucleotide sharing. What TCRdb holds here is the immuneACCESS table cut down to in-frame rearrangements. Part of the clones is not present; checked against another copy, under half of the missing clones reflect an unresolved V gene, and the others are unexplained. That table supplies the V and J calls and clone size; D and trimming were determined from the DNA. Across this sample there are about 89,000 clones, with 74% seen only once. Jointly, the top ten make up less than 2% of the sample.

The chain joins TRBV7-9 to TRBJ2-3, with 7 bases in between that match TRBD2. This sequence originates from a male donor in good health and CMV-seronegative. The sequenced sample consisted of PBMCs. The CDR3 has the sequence CASSQILAPSTDTQYF. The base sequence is TGTGCCAGCAGCCAAATACTAGCGCCTAGCACAGATACGCAGTATTTT.